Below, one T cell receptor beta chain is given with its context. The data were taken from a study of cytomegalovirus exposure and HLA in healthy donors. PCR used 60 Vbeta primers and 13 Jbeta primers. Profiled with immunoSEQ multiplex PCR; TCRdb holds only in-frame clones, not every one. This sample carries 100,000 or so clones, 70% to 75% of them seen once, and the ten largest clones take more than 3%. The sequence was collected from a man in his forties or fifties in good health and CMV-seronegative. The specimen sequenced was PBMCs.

CDR3 residues: CASSEGDSNEKLFF. In DNA form, the CDR3 reads TGTGCCAGCAGTGAGGGGGACAGCAATGAAAAACTGTTTTTT. The rearrangement uses TRBV6-1 and TRBJ1-4; 7 bases line up with TRBD1. CDR1 is MNHNS and CDR2 is SASEGT in the germline V gene. The ends lost 3 bases at V and 5 bases at J; junction bases unmatched: 3. The CDR3 has 14 amino acids.